These 2 T cell receptor beta chains came from one sample sequenced in a study of PD-1 blockade in classical Hodgkin lymphoma. Specified time point: cycle 4 day 1 (C4D1), after less than seven weeks of nivolumab. Every one of the patients relapsed after autologous stem cell transplantation (brentuximab vedotin exposure was variable). TCRdb's copy holds only in-frame clones and misses some; the assay was immunoSEQ multiplex PCR. The data contain about 47,000 clones, roughly three quarters of them seen just once; the ten biggest clones take up 19%. This sample comprised peripheral blood mononuclear cells (PBMCs), obtained before the fourth cycle of nivolumab. The receptors here all came from a human donor with classical Hodgkin lymphoma.

V is TRBV10-3 and J is TRBJ2-1, with 8 bases identical to TRBD1. Germline CDR1 is ENHRY and CDR2 is SYGVKD. CDR3 length: 16 amino acids. J gave up 0 bases and V 4 bases, and 5 bases lay outside the gene matches. The CDR3 coding sequence is TGTGCCATCAGTGGGAGGACAGGGAGCTCCTACAATGAGCAGTTCTTC. Its protein product is CAISGRTGSSYNEQFF.

The chain employs TRBV27 and TRBJ1-5, with D uncertain. This CDR3 spans 15 amino acids. Per the germline V gene, CDR1 is MNHEY and CDR2 is SMNVEV (reference sequence). The V end lost 6 bases, the J end lost 2 bases, and 14 bases lay between the germline ends. The CDR3 spells CASSPPGRGNQPQHF. CDR3 coding DNA: TGTGCCAGCAGCCCACCAGGAAGAGGCAATCAGCCCCAGCATTTT.